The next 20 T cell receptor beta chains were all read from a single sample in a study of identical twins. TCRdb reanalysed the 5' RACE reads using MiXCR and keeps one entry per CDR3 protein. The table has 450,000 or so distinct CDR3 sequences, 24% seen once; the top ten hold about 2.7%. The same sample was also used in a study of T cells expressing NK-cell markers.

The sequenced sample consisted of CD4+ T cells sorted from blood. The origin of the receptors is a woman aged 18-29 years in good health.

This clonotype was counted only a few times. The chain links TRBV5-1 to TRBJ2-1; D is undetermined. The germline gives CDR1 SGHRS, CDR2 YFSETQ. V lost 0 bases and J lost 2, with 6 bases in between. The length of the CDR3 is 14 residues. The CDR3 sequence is CASSLVPTYNEQFF. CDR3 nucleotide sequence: TGCGCCAGCAGCTTGGTGCCCACCTACAATGAGCAGTTCTTC.

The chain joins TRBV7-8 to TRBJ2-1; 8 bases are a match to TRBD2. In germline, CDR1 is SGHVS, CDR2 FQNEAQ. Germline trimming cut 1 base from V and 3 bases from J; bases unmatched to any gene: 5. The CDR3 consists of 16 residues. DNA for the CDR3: TGTGCCAGCAGCTTAGTTCGGGAGGGGAGCTACAATGAGCAGTTCTTC. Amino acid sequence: CASSLVREGSYNEQFF. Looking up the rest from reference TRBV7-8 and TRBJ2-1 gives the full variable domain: GAGVSQSPRYKVAKRGQDVALRCDPISGHVSLFWYQQALGQGPEFLTYFQNEAQLDKSGLPSDRFFAERPEGSVSTLKIQRTQQEDSAVYLCASSLVREGSYNEQFFGPGTRLTVL.

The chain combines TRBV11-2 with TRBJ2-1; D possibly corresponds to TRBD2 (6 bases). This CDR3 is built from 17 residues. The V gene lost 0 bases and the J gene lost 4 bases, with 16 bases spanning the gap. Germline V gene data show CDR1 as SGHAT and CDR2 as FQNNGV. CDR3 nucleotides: TGTGCCAGCAGCTTAGAGGGGGAGGCGGGCCTTTACAATGAGCAGTTCTTC. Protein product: CASSLEGEAGLYNEQFF.

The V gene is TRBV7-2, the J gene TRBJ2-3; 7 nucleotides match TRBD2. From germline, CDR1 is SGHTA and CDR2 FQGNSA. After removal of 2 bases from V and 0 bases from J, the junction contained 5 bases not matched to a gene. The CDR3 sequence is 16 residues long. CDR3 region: CASSLTGGESTDTQYF. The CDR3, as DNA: TGTGCCAGCAGCTTAACGGGGGGAGAGAGCACAGATACGCAGTATTTT.

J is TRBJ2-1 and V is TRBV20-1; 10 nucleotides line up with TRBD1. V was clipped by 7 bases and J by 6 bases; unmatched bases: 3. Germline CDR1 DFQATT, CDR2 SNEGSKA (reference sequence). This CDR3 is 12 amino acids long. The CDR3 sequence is CSVWDRGNEQFF. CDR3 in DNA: TGCAGTGTTTGGGACAGGGGCAATGAGCAGTTCTTC.

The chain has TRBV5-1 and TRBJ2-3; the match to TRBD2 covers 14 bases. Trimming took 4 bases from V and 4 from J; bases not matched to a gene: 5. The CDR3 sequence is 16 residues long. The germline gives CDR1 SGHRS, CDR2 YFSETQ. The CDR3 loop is CASSRGTSGSPDTQYF. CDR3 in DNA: TGCGCCAGCAGCCGGGGGACTAGCGGGAGTCCAGATACGCAGTATTTT. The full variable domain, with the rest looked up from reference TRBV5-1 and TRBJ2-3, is KAGVTQTPRYLIKTRGQQVTLSCSPISGHRSVSWYQQTPGQGLQFLFEYFSETQRNKGNFPGRFSGRQFSNSRSEMNVSTLELGDSALYLCASSRGTSGSPDTQYFGPGTRLTVL.

The CDR3 loop reads CASSPSQTYEQYF. The DNA of the CDR3 is TGTGCCAGCAGTCCGTCACAAACCTACGAGCAGTACTTC. The chain recombines TRBV2 with TRBJ2-7; D unresolved. The CDR3 has 13 residues. The V gene's germline CDR1 is SNHLY and CDR2 FYNNEI. V was cut by 5 bases and J by 2 bases, with 10 bases left in between.

CDR3 sequence reads: CSVLGSLPATNEKLFF. The CDR3 coding sequence is TGCAGTGTCCTGGGGTCTCTACCGGCAACTAATGAAAAACTGTTTTTT. This chain uses TRBV20-1 with TRBJ1-4, with D unclear. The CDR3 length is 16 residues. V lost 7 bases and J lost 0, with 18 bases in between. The germline V gene encodes CDR1 DFQATT and CDR2 SNEGSKA (reference sequence).

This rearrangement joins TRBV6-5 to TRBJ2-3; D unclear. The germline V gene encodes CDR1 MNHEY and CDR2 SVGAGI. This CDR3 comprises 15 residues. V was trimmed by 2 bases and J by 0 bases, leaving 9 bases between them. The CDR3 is CASSYGAQSTDTQYF. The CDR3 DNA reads TGTGCCAGCAGTTACGGAGCGCAGAGCACAGATACGCAGTATTTT.

This chain's CDR3 is CASRYNLGTGHTNEQFF. The CDR3 coding sequence is TGTGCCAGCAGATATAACCTCGGGACGGGGCATACCAATGAGCAGTTCTTC. This chain joins TRBV12-3 or TRBV12-4 and TRBJ2-1; D might be TRBD1 or TRBD2, each matching 5 bases. Deletions cut 6 bases from V and 6 bases from J, with 24 bases between. This CDR3 spans 17 amino acids.

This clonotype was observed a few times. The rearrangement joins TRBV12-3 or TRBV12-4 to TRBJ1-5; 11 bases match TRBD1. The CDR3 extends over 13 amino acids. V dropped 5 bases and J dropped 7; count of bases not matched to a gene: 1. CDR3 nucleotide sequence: TGTGCCAGCAGTGGACAGGGGGCACAGCCCCAGCATTTT. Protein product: CASSGQGAQPQHF.

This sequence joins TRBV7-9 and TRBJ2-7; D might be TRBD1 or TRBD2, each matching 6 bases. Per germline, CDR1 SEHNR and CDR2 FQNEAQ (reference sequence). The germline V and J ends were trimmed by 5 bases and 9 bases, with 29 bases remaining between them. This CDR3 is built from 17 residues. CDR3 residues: CASSPQGLLKEISGQYF. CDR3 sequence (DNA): TGTGCCAGCAGCCCACAGGGACTGTTGAAAGAAATAAGCGGGCAGTACTTC.

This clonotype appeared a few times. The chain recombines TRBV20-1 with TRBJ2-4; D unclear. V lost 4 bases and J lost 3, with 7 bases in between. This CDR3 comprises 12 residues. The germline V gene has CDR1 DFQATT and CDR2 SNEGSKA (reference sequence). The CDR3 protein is CSAIWGKNIQYF. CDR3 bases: TGCAGTGCTATTTGGGGCAAAAACATTCAGTACTTC.

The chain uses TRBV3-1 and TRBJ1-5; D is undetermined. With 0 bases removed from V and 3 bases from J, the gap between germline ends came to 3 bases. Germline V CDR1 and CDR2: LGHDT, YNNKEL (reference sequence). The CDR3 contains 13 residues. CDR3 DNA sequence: TGTGCCAGCAGCCAAGACAACAATCAGCCCCAGCATTTT. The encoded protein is CASSQDNNQPQHF.

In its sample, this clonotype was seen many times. DNA of the CDR3: TGCAGTGCTACAACTAGCGGGAGCGGCATTGAGCAGTTCTTC. Its protein is CSATTSGSGIEQFF. The chain recombines TRBV20-1 with TRBJ2-1, with 11 bases aligning to TRBD2. This CDR3 spans 14 amino acids. Per the germline V gene, CDR1 is DFQATT and CDR2 is SNEGSKA (reference sequence). V trimming: 4 bases; J trimming: 9 bases; junction bases outside the gene matches: 8.

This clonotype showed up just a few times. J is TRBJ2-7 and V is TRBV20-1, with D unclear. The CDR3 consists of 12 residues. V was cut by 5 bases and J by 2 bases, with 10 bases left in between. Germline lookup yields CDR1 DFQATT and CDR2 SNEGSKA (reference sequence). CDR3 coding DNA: TGCAGTGCTTTGACGGAAACCTACGAGCAGTACTTC. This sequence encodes CSALTETYEQYF.

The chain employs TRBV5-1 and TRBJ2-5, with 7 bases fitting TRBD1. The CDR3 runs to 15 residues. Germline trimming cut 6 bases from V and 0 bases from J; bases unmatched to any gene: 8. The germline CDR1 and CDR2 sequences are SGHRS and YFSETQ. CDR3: CASILRGRDQETQYF. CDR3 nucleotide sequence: TGCGCCAGCATCCTCAGGGGGAGAGACCAAGAGACCCAGTACTTC.

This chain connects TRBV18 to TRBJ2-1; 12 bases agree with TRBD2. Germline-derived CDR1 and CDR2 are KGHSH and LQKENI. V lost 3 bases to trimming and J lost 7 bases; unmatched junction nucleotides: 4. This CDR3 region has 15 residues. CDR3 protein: CASSPRTSGTNEQFF. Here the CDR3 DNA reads TGTGCCAGCTCACCTCGGACTAGCGGGACAAATGAGCAGTTCTTC.

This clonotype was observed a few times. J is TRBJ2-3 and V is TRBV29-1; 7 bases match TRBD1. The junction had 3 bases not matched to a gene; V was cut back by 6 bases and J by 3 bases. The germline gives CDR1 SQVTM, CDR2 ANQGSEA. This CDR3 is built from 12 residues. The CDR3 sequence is CSVGRGTDTQYF. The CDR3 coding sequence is TGCAGCGTGGGCAGGGGGACAGATACGCAGTATTTT.

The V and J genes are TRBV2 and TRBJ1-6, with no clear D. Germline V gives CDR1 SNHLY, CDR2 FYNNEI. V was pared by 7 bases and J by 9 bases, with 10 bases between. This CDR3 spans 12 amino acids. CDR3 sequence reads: CASTDAFSPLHF. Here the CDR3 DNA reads TGTGCCAGCACAGATGCGTTTTCACCCCTCCACTTT.